The 5 T cell receptor beta chains reported below all come from one sample, sequenced in a study of cytomegalovirus exposure and HLA in healthy donors. PCR primers comprised 60 Vbeta and 13 Jbeta primers. Profiled with immunoSEQ multiplex PCR; TCRdb holds only in-frame clones, not every one. With 65,000 to 90,000 clones in the sample, the ten largest clones hold roughly 2.4%. Material: PBMCs. These receptors came from a female donor in good health and CMV-seropositive.

The chain's CDR3 is CASSTGTSRGRETQYF. As DNA, the CDR3 is TGTGCCAGCAGTACCGGGACTAGCCGGGGTCGGGAGACCCAGTACTTC. V and J are TRBV6-6 and TRBJ2-5; TRBD2 aligns across 9 bases. The V gene's germline CDR1 is MNHNY and CDR2 SVGAGI (reference sequence). The CDR3 extends over 16 amino acids. Trimming cost V 5 bases and J 5 bases; bases outside gene matches: 12.

This chain uses TRBV11-2 with TRBJ2-7; 12 bases are a match to TRBD2. CDR3 length equals 18 residues. The trim removed 2 bases at V and 3 bases at J, leaving 11 bases unmatched. Germline V gives CDR1 SGHAT, CDR2 FQNNGV. The CDR3 spells CASSLSSPSGGANYEQYF. The CDR3, as DNA: TGTGCCAGCAGCTTATCGAGCCCTAGCGGGGGGGCCAACTACGAGCAGTACTTC.

The chain recombines TRBV29-1 with TRBJ1-1; unclear D gene. V dropped 0 bases and J dropped 4 bases, with 15 bases sitting between them. Germline V gene sequence: CDR1 SQVTM, CDR2 ANQGSEA. The CDR3 contains 15 residues. The CDR3 sequence: CSVEDWERAGTEAFF. CDR3 DNA: TGCAGCGTTGAAGACTGGGAAAGGGCGGGCACTGAAGCTTTCTTT.

The chain uses TRBV7-9 and TRBJ2-7, with TRBD2 identical over 8 bases. The germline CDR1 and CDR2 sequences are SEHNR and FQNEAQ (reference sequence). CDR3 length: 16 residues. V was clipped by 3 bases and J by 6 bases; unmatched bases: 13. The CDR3 DNA is TGTGCCAGCAGCTTCCAAGGGTGGCGGGGGGCCCGCGAGCAGTACTTC. It is translated as CASSFQGWRGAREQYF.

This chain links TRBV10-3 with TRBJ2-7; D is uncertain. Germline V gene sequence: CDR1 ENHRY, CDR2 SYGVKD. The V and J ends lost 2 bases and 4 bases respectively, with 12 bases between them. The CDR3 is 14 amino acids. The CDR3, as DNA: TGTGCCATCAGTGAGACGAGATTCGGGTACGAGCAGTACTTC. This encodes CAISETRFGYEQYF.